This T cell receptor (beta chain) came from a study of preoperative IRX-2 immunotherapy in early breast cancer. Method: immunoSEQ multiplex PCR; TCRdb's copy keeps in-frame clones and lacks some. The sample lists some 59,000 clones, around 94% seen once, with under 2% in the top ten. Trimming removed 4 bases at V and 0 bases at J, with 7 bases between. In germline, CDR1 is MGHRA, CDR2 YSYEKL. The CDR3 length is 14 residues. Treatment noted: preoperative locoregional IRX-2 cytokine immunotherapy. This phase Ib study tested locoregional IRX-2 cytokine immunotherapy given before surgery. This sequence was found in a human donor with breast cancer. The J gene is TRBJ1-5, the V gene TRBV4-1; no clear D gene. Sample acquisition took place from a patient treated with IRX-2 immunotherapy. The CDR3 region is CASSLGSSNQPQHF. As DNA, the CDR3 is TGCGCCAGCAGCCTCGGTAGTAGCAATCAGCCCCAGCATTTT.